The 23 T cell receptor beta chains below were found in one sample sequenced in a study of metastatic and nonmetastatic thyroid tumors. Every patient underwent thyroid surgery untreated. TCRdb re-called the PCR reads via MiXCR. Of around 42,000 clones in the sample, 9% to 14% were seen once. The sequenced material came from blood. These receptors came from a male donor with papillary thyroid cancer or a benign thyroid nodule (not recorded which). Some clones in this sample may be carry-over from other donors' samples.

By share of the sample, this clone is medium-sized (0.01 to 0.1%). This chain uses TRBV28 with TRBJ1-2, with TRBD1 as a possible D gene (6 bases). The CDR3 spans 13 residues. V dropped 7 bases and J dropped 8 bases, with 17 bases sitting between them. Germline CDR1 reads MDHEN; CDR2 reads SYDVKM. In DNA form, the CDR3 reads TGTGCCAGCACCCTAACAGGGACCGGGGGCTACACCTTC. Translated: CASTLTGTGGYTF.

This clone was recorded many times. The chain has TRBV28 and TRBJ2-5; tentatively, D is TRBD1 or TRBD2 (6 bases each). The CDR3 covers 16 residues. Germline CDR1 is MDHEN and CDR2 is SYDVKM. Trimming stripped 3 bases from V and 1 base from J, with 15 bases between. The CDR3 DNA sequence: TGTGCCAGCAGTTTGCTGGGGGGACACCGCCAAGAGACCCAGTACTTC. It codes for CASSLLGGHRQETQYF.

In this sample, this clone turned up many times. Other DNA sequences in this sample translate to the same CDR3. The J gene is TRBJ2-1, the V gene TRBV30; D is unresolved. Trimming pared 1 base from V and 7 bases from J, leaving 8 bases between. The CDR3 contains 12 residues. Germline V gene lookup returns CDR1 GTSNPN and CDR2 SVGIG (reference sequence). The CDR3 reads CAWSGIGNEQFF. In DNA form, the CDR3 reads TGTGCCTGGAGTGGGATAGGGAATGAGCAGTTCTTC.

As regards this clone: A much larger clone lies a single base off, so this may be a read error. The chain is built from TRBV30 and TRBJ2-7; tentatively, D is TRBD2 (7 bases). Germline CDR1 reads GTSNPN; CDR2 reads SVGIG (reference sequence). V was pared by 4 bases and J by 3 bases, with 19 bases between. The CDR3 is made up of 15 amino acids. The CDR3 coding sequence is TGTGCCTGGACGCACTGGGGGGGGCCTCACTACGAGCAGTACTTC. This gives the protein CAWTHWGGPHYEQYF.

There are a few counts of this clone. A much more abundant neighbour one base away suggests this may be a read error. V and J are TRBV11-2 and TRBJ2-1, with D perhaps matching TRBD1 or TRBD2 (6 bases each). V was clipped by 5 bases and J by 7 bases, with 18 bases between them. The V gene's germline CDR1 is SGHAT and CDR2 FQNNGV. The CDR3 extends over 15 amino acids. The CDR3 loop reads CASSHDPRGPNEQFF. CDR3 DNA sequence: TGTGCCAGCAGCCATGACCCTCGGGGGCCTAATGAGCAGTTCTTC.

This clone was seen at least ten times. The rearrangement uses TRBV2 and TRBJ2-2; no reliable D call. This CDR3 has 13 residues. Germline CDR1 and CDR2: SNHLY and FYNNEI. Trimming pared 8 bases from V and 2 bases from J, leaving 9 bases between. The CDR3 DNA reads as TGTGCCAGCCAAATACAAAACACCGGGGAGCTGTTTTTT. It is translated as CASQIQNTGELFF. Complete variable domain (other parts from reference TRBV2 and TRBJ2-2): EPEVTQTPSHQVTQMGQEVILRCVPISNHLYFYWYRQILGQKVEFLVSFYNNEISEKSEIFDDQFSVERPDGSNFTLKIRSTKLEDSAMYFCASQIQNTGELFFGEGSRLTVL.

This clone was observed a few times. The chain uses TRBV12-3 or TRBV12-4 and TRBJ2-7, with D maybe TRBD1 (6 bases). Deletions cut 6 bases from V and 4 bases from J, with 22 bases between. The CDR3 consists of 16 residues. CDR3 in amino acids: CASRLGRQVSSYEQYF. The CDR3 DNA reads TGTGCCAGCAGGCTGGGGCGACAGGTGTCTTCTTACGAGCAGTACTTC.

This clone has ten or more counts. V is TRBV29-1 and J is TRBJ1-1; tentatively, D is TRBD1 (5 bases). The CDR3 totals 12 residues. The ends were cut back, 4 bases at V and 4 bases at J, with 10 bases in the middle. Germline V CDR1 and CDR2: SQVTM, ANQGSEA. For the CDR3, the DNA is TGCAGCGTTGCACGCCAGGGCACTGAAGCTTTCTTT. It is translated as CSVARQGTEAFF.

J is TRBJ1-4 and V is TRBV5-1; 7 nucleotides align to TRBD1. V lost 5 bases and J lost 3; bases outside the gene matches: 7. Germline assignment: CDR1 SGHRS and CDR2 YFSETQ. The CDR3 length is 15 residues. This CDR3 is CASRPWGQPNEKLFF. The CDR3 DNA sequence: TGCGCCAGCAGGCCCTGGGGACAGCCTAATGAAAAACTGTTTTTT.

This clone showed up many times. In DNA, the CDR3 is TGTGCCAGCAGCTTGGGACAGTTCTACACCTTC. Translated, it gives CASSLGQFYTF. The rearrangement joins TRBV5-6 to TRBJ1-2; a weak D match, TRBD1 (5 bases). V was shortened by 0 bases and J by 10 bases, with 7 bases between the two germline ends. Germline assignment: CDR1 SGHDT and CDR2 YYEEEE. The length of the CDR3 is 11 residues.

V gene TRBV19 combines with J gene TRBJ2-2; TRBD2 aligns across 8 bases. The CDR3 spans 14 residues. Germline V gene lookup returns CDR1 LNHDA and CDR2 SQIVND (reference sequence). Losses at the gene ends were 6 bases for V and 6 bases for J; bases not matched to a gene: 6. CDR3 residues: CASRPRGGAGELFF. The CDR3 coding sequence is TGTGCCAGTAGGCCCCGGGGGGGAGCCGGGGAGCTGTTTTTT.

As concerns this clone: In the same sample, other DNA sequences code for this CDR3. The chain joins TRBV4-3 to TRBJ1-2, with 8 bases identical to TRBD1. CDR3 size: 16 residues. The junction had 10 bases not matched to a gene; V was cut back by 4 bases and J by 3 bases. Germline V gives CDR1 LGHNA, CDR2 YSLEER. The CDR3 is CASSLSDREVYYGYTF. The CDR3 nucleotides are TGCGCCAGCAGCCTCTCGGACAGGGAGGTATACTATGGCTACACCTTC.

This clone was seen ten or more times. This sample also contains other DNA sequences that code for the same CDR3. This rearrangement joins TRBV10-2 to TRBJ2-5, with TRBD1 as a possible D gene (6 bases). Germline CDR1 WSHSY, CDR2 SAAADI. V lost 6 bases to trimming and J lost 1 base, with 12 bases between them. The CDR3 extends over 14 amino acids. CDR3 protein: CASSPTGIQETQYF. In DNA form, the CDR3 reads TGCGCCAGCAGCCCCACAGGGATCCAAGAGACCCAGTACTTC.

This clone has a handful of counts. A junction end diverges from the germline sequence, so it may reflect a read error. The chain recombines TRBV28 with TRBJ1-6; D remains ambiguous. The germline V gene has CDR1 MDHEN and CDR2 SYDVKM. The CDR3 covers 14 residues. This chain's CDR3 is CAISPPEGRPPLHF. The CDR3 coding sequence is TGTGCCATCAGTCCCCCGGAAGGGCGTCCACCCCTCCACTTT.

Of note for this clone: A read error is possible here, since a much larger clone lies one base away. Other nucleotide sequences from this sample produce the same CDR3. This CDR3 reads CASSVGGRVTEAFF. CDR3 DNA: TGCGCCAGCAGCGTTGGAGGGCGCGTCACTGAAGCTTTCTTT. The chain is built from TRBV9 and TRBJ1-1; no firm D call. Germline V lookup: CDR1 SGDLS, CDR2 YYNGEE. This CDR3 has 14 amino acids.

This clone was counted many times. The chain recombines TRBV20-1 with TRBJ2-1; 7 bases map to TRBD2. The junction had 11 bases not matched to a gene; V was cut back by 6 bases and J by 0 bases. Germline V gives CDR1 DFQATT, CDR2 SNEGSKA (reference sequence). The CDR3 loop spans 16 amino acids. The CDR3 protein is CSADRTSLVSYNEQFF. The CDR3 nucleotides read TGCAGTGCCGATAGGACTAGTCTGGTCTCCTACAATGAGCAGTTCTTC.

This clone appeared many times. The chain employs TRBV5-6 and TRBJ1-6, with a tentative D call TRBD1 (6 bases). The V gene lost 0 bases and the J gene lost 5 bases, with 12 bases spanning the gap. This CDR3 is 16 amino acids long. The germline CDR1 and CDR2 sequences are SGHDT and YYEEEE. CDR3 amino acids: CASSLGGALNNSPLHF. The CDR3 nucleotides read TGTGCCAGCAGCTTGGGGGGGGCCCTTAATAATTCACCCCTCCACTTT.

This clone appeared many times. Other DNA sequences within the sample encode an identical CDR3. The chain uses TRBV7-2 and TRBJ2-5, with 11 bases lining up with TRBD1. Germline V CDR1 and CDR2: SGHTA, FQGNSA. V shed 6 bases and J 4 bases; nucleotides not matched to a gene: 13. This CDR3 comprises 17 residues. CDR3 nucleotides: TGTGCCAGCAGGATAGTCGCGGGACAGGGGGGGAGAGAGACCCAGTACTTC. Its protein product is CASRIVAGQGGRETQYF.

This clone was counted ten times or more. The chain uses TRBV27 and TRBJ2-3; D assignment may be TRBD1 or TRBD2 (5 bases each). The CDR3 contains 14 residues. The V and J ends lost 2 bases and 6 bases respectively, with 12 bases between them. Germline CDR1 reads MNHEY; CDR2 reads SMNVEV (reference sequence). CDR3 amino acids: CASSLRGEGDTQYF. Written as DNA, the CDR3 is TGTGCCAGCAGTTTAAGGGGAGAGGGGGATACGCAGTATTTT.

At least ten counts were recorded for this clone. The chain is built from TRBV20-1 and TRBJ2-1; 10 positions agree with TRBD2. The CDR3 has 17 residues. After removal of 3 bases from V and 9 bases from J, the junction contained 17 bases not matched to a gene. The germline gives CDR1 DFQATT, CDR2 SNEGSKA (reference sequence). The CDR3 here is CSASSTSVASGRGEQFF. The CDR3 nucleotides are TGCAGTGCTAGTAGTACATCGGTCGCTAGCGGGAGAGGTGAGCAGTTCTTC.

This clone was counted ten times or more. The chain links TRBV11-2 to TRBJ2-1; 8 bases align to TRBD1. This CDR3 is 14 amino acids long. Germline CDR1 is SGHAT and CDR2 is FQNNGV. Losses at the gene ends were 5 bases for V and 8 bases for J; bases not matched to a gene: 8. The CDR3 protein is CASSKAGGFDEQFF. CDR3 DNA: TGTGCCAGCAGCAAGGCAGGGGGCTTTGATGAGCAGTTCTTC.

The genes are TRBV3-1 and TRBJ1-5; D ambiguous. V lost 0 bases to trimming and J lost 0 bases, with 15 bases between them. Germline loops: CDR1 LGHDT, CDR2 YNNKEL (reference sequence). This CDR3 region has 18 residues. CDR3 DNA sequence: TGTGCCAGCAGCCAAGATCCGGGGAGCAGCCATAGCAATCAGCCCCAGCATTTT. Protein sequence: CASSQDPGSSHSNQPQHF.

This clone was observed many times. This chain joins TRBV12-3 or TRBV12-4 and TRBJ1-2, with 10 bases aligning to TRBD1. V was clipped by 3 bases and J by 6 bases; unmatched bases: 4. The CDR3 covers 14 residues. The CDR3 here is CASSLTGGLNGYTF. The CDR3 bases are TGTGCCAGCAGTTTGACAGGGGGCTTGAATGGCTACACCTTC.